These 24 T cell receptor beta chains were all obtained from the same sample, sequenced in a study of T-cell reconstitution after alpha-beta-depleted transplantation in children. For TCRbeta, the library was prepared with unique molecular identifiers. Via MiXCR, TCRdb re-called the PCR reads, giving one row per CDR3 protein. The table lists over 550,000 distinct CDR3 sequences, over 9.5% of them singletons, with around 4% in the top ten. The sequenced sample was PBMCs from the stem cell graft donor, obtained from the stem cell graft. Receptors were obtained from a human donor who donated a stem cell graft to a child with acute myeloid leukemia.

The chain joins TRBV20-1 to TRBJ2-4, with TRBD2 matching 9 bases. CDR1 DFQATT and CDR2 SNEGSKA come from the germline V gene (reference sequence). Trimming at V came to 0 bases and at J to 7 bases, leaving 7 bases not matched to a gene. The CDR3 has 15 amino acids. This chain's CDR3 is CSARDLAGSENIQYF. The CDR3 nucleotides are TGCAGTGCTAGAGATCTAGCGGGATCTGAGAACATTCAGTACTTC.

The chain is built from TRBV18 and TRBJ2-7; no clear D. Trimming removed 3 bases at V and 0 bases at J, with 12 bases between. The CDR3 runs 15 residues. In germline, CDR1 is KGHSH, CDR2 LQKENI. The CDR3 DNA is TGTGCCAGCTCACCGAACGGTGGAAGCTCCTACGAGCAGTACTTC. Translation: CASSPNGGSSYEQYF.

This clonotype was detected ten times or more. V gene TRBV15 combines with J gene TRBJ2-3; TRBD1 matches 7 bases. The V gene end was trimmed by 3 bases and the J gene end by 0 bases; junction bases not matched to a gene: 3. CDR3 size: 15 residues. The germline V gene encodes CDR1 LNHNV and CDR2 YYDKDF (reference sequence). CDR3 sequence reads: CATSSQGQSTDTQYF. The CDR3 region has the DNA TGTGCCACCAGCAGTCAGGGACAGAGCACAGATACGCAGTATTTT.

This clonotype was recorded at least ten times. CDR3 sequence (DNA): TGTGCCAGCACCCAACGCAGGGGAGGCACTGAAGCTTTCTTT. This encodes CASTQRRGGTEAFF. The rearrangement joins TRBV6-5 to TRBJ1-1, with D perhaps matching TRBD1 (6 bases). Trimming left V 7 bases short and J 4 bases short, with 16 bases between. CDR3 size: 14 residues. From germline, CDR1 is MNHEY and CDR2 SVGAGI.

In this sample, this clonotype turned up a few times. This chain links TRBV29-1 with TRBJ2-7; D uncertain. The CDR3 is made up of 14 amino acids. V was pared by 6 bases and J by 0 bases, with 15 bases between. CDR1 and CDR2 from the germline V gene are SQVTM and ANQGSEA. Here the CDR3 reads CSVVLPRSSYEQYF. The CDR3 nucleotides read TGCAGCGTGGTACTACCGCGGAGCTCCTACGAGCAGTACTTC.

This clonotype was observed many times. V usage is TRBV5-1 and J usage is TRBJ2-3, with D hard to call. This CDR3 has 13 residues. Germline V lookup: CDR1 SGHRS, CDR2 YFSETQ. The ends were cut back, 4 bases at V and 2 bases at J, with 8 bases in the middle. The CDR3 protein is CASSPTFTDTQYF. The CDR3 nucleotides are TGCGCCAGCAGCCCGACTTTCACAGATACGCAGTATTTT.

This chain joins TRBV5-4 and TRBJ1-4, with 7 bases identical to TRBD1. Germline V gene data show CDR1 as SGHNT and CDR2 as YYREEE (reference sequence). CDR3 size: 15 residues. Losses at the gene ends were 4 bases for V and 5 bases for J; bases not matched to a gene: 8. The CDR3 DNA follows: TGTGCCAGCAGCCTCAGGACAGGTTCAAATGAAAAACTGTTTTTT. Translating it yields CASSLRTGSNEKLFF.

This clonotype was seen only a few times. The chain is built from TRBV11-2 and TRBJ2-3; 10 bases are a match to TRBD2. CDR3 length: 18 residues. Germline CDR1 and CDR2: SGHAT and FQNNGV. V gave up 6 bases and J gave up 2 bases; unmatched junction bases: 14. This CDR3 reads CASSSPPGLAPFTDTQYF. The DNA of the CDR3 is TGTGCCAGCAGTTCCCCCCCGGGACTAGCGCCATTCACAGATACGCAGTATTTT.

This clonotype has at least ten counts. V gene TRBV4-3 combines with J gene TRBJ2-1; no firm D call. Germline loops: CDR1 LGHNA, CDR2 YSLEER. V lost 0 bases and J lost 10, with 13 bases in between. The CDR3 contains 14 residues. The CDR3 protein is CASSQDRVSSEQFF. The CDR3 nucleotides read TGCGCCAGCAGCCAAGACCGAGTCTCGAGCGAGCAGTTCTTC.

The chain is built from TRBV10-3 and TRBJ2-7; a weak D match, TRBD2 (7 bases). There are 14 residues in the CDR3. With 9 bases removed from V and 4 bases from J, the gap between germline ends came to 19 bases. Germline lookup yields CDR1 ENHRY and CDR2 SYGVKD. The CDR3 coding sequence is TGTGCCATTTCACGTGGGGGGGCTCGGTACGAGCAGTACTTC. Amino acids: CAISRGGARYEQYF.

This clonotype was seen a few times. V gene TRBV3-1 combines with J gene TRBJ2-1; D uncertain. There are 13 residues in the CDR3. CDR1 LGHDT and CDR2 YNNKEL come from the germline V gene (reference sequence). V shed 1 base and J shed 5 bases, with 6 bases lying between them. The CDR3 DNA sequence: TGTGCCAGCAGCCAAGTATCCAACAATGAGCAGTTCTTC. Its translation is CASSQVSNNEQFF.

At least ten counts were recorded for this clonotype. The chain links TRBV7-3 to TRBJ2-7; 14 nucleotides agree with TRBD2. Germline loops: CDR1 SGHTA, CDR2 FQGTGA. The CDR3 extends over 15 amino acids. The V gene end was trimmed by 4 bases and the J gene end by 6 bases; junction bases not matched to a gene: 5. CDR3 nucleotide sequence: TGTGCCAGCAGCTCGGGACTAGCGGGAGAAGGCGAGCAGTACTTC. It specifies CASSSGLAGEGEQYF.

This clonotype was observed at least ten times. The chain recombines TRBV7-9 with TRBJ2-1; 10 nucleotides line up with TRBD2. Germline-derived CDR1 and CDR2 are SEHNR and FQNEAQ (reference sequence). V lost 0 bases to trimming and J lost 7 bases; unmatched junction nucleotides: 9. CDR3 size: 17 residues. The CDR3 sequence: CASSLAKGAGGPNEQFF. CDR3 nucleotide sequence: TGTGCCAGCAGCTTAGCCAAAGGAGCGGGAGGGCCGAATGAGCAGTTCTTC.

This clonotype was found many times. This chain links TRBV20-1 with TRBJ2-1; TRBD2 matches 8 bases. CDR1 is DFQATT, CDR2 SNEGSKA, per germline (reference sequence). CDR3 size: 15 residues. The V segment lost 0 bases and the J segment 6 bases; nucleotides outside the gene matches: 7. The CDR3 protein is CSARDGRLATNEQFF. CDR3 nucleotides: TGCAGTGCTAGAGATGGGCGACTAGCGACCAATGAGCAGTTCTTC.

This clonotype was counted between two and nine times. The J gene is TRBJ2-1, the V gene TRBV11-3; TRBD1 or TRBD2 may be the D gene (5 bases each). The CDR3 is 14 amino acids. Trimming removed 5 bases at V and 5 bases at J, with 13 bases between. Germline loops: CDR1 SGHNT, CDR2 YENEEA. The CDR3 spells CASSPYGGNNEQFF. CDR3 nucleotide sequence: TGTGCCAGCAGCCCCTATGGGGGAAACAATGAGCAGTTCTTC.

This clonotype was observed at least ten times. The gene calls are TRBV9 and TRBJ1-5; 9 bases align to TRBD1. With 5 bases clipped from V and 3 bases from J, the junction kept 6 bases outside the gene matches. The CDR3 runs to 15 residues. The germline V gene encodes CDR1 SGDLS and CDR2 YYNGEE. The CDR3: CASSRTGDLNQPQHF. The DNA for the CDR3 is TGTGCCAGCAGTCGGACAGGGGATCTCAATCAGCCCCAGCATTTT. Looking up the rest from reference TRBV9 and TRBJ1-5 gives the full variable domain: DSGVTQTPKHLITATGQRVTLRCSPRSGDLSVYWYQQSLDQGLQFLIQYYNGEERAKGNILERFSAQQFPDLHSELNLSSLELGDSALYFCASSRTGDLNQPQHFGDGTRLSIL.

Many counts were recorded for this clonotype. A junction end diverges from the germline sequence, so it may reflect a read error. V and J are TRBV12-3 or TRBV12-4 and TRBJ1-1, with D possibly matching TRBD1 (5 bases). The CDR3 is 14 amino acids. CDR3 coding DNA: TGTGCCAGCAGCTTAGGAGGCGGGGGGACTGAAGCTTTCTTT. It translates to CASSLGGGGTEAFF.

At least ten counts were recorded for this clonotype. The V call is TRBV25-1, the J call TRBJ1-1; D gene ambiguous. Deletions cut 5 bases from V and 7 bases from J, with 8 bases between. The CDR3 runs 11 residues. The germline gives CDR1 MGHDK, CDR2 SYGVNS. The CDR3 here is CASSFTHEAFF. DNA for the CDR3: TGTGCCAGCAGTTTTACGCATGAAGCTTTCTTT.

This clonotype was detected ten times or more. The rearrangement links TRBV7-2 to TRBJ2-7, with D perhaps matching TRBD1 or TRBD2 (5 bases each). This CDR3 has 16 residues. The germline V and J ends were trimmed by 4 bases and 6 bases, with 22 bases remaining between them. Germline CDR1 and CDR2: SGHTA and FQGNSA. The CDR3 nucleotides are TGTGCCAGCAGCTCTGGGGGTACTACCCTTTCGGGCGAGCAGTACTTC. It yields the protein CASSSGGTTLSGEQYF.

This clonotype appeared many times. This chain joins TRBV6-2 or TRBV6-3 and TRBJ2-1; no clear D. CDR3 length equals 14 residues. V lost 7 bases, J lost 0 bases, and 10 bases lay in between. Germline V lookup: CDR1 MNHEY, CDR2 SVGEGT. CDR3 DNA sequence: TGTGCCAGCACCGGCAGCACCTCCTACAATGAGCAGTTCTTC. It yields the protein CASTGSTSYNEQFF.

This clonotype came up a few times. This chain uses TRBV5-1 with TRBJ1-3; D is possibly TRBD1 (6 bases). This CDR3 is 16 amino acids long. Germline CDR1 is SGHRS and CDR2 is YFSETQ. V lost 5 bases, J lost 2 bases, and 17 bases lay in between. The CDR3 spells CASRSNRETPGNTIYF. CDR3 bases: TGCGCCAGCAGATCCAACAGGGAAACCCCTGGAAACACCATATATTTT.

The sample holds many counts of this clonotype. This chain uses TRBV7-9 with TRBJ1-1; D is uncertain. Looked up from germline, CDR1 is SEHNR and CDR2 is FQNEAQ (reference sequence). With 3 bases removed from V and 11 bases from J, the gap between germline ends came to 10 bases. The CDR3 is 11 residues long. For the CDR3, the DNA is TGTGCCAGCAGCTTGGGAGTGGGGGCTTTCTTT. Translation gives CASSLGVGAFF.

Ten or more counts support this clonotype. The chain uses TRBV12-3 or TRBV12-4 and TRBJ2-1, with TRBD2 matching 10 bases. V lost 6 bases and J lost 7; bases outside the gene matches: 6. This CDR3 has 14 amino acids. The CDR3 loop reads CASRASSGRNEQFF. In DNA, the CDR3 is TGTGCCAGCAGGGCATCTAGCGGGAGAAATGAGCAGTTCTTC.

The chain recombines TRBV19 with TRBJ2-2, with D perhaps matching TRBD1 or TRBD2 (5 bases each). The CDR3 is 13 residues long. CDR1 LNHDA and CDR2 SQIVND come from the germline V gene (reference sequence). Trimming pared 6 bases from V and 6 bases from J, leaving 11 bases between. The CDR3, as DNA: TGTGCCAGTAGCCACGGGACGCCCGGGGAGCTGTTTTTT. It codes for CASSHGTPGELFF. The full variable domain, completed using reference TRBV19 and TRBJ2-2, is DGGITQSPKYLFRKEGQNVTLSCEQNLNHDAMYWYRQDPGQGLRLIYYSQIVNDFQKGDIAEGYSVSREKKESFPLTVTSAQKNPTAFYLCASSHGTPGELFFGEGSRLTVL.